The T cell receptor (beta chain) described here comes from a study of PD-1 blockade in classical Hodgkin lymphoma (dated by TCRdb to 2018 to 2021). About the study as a whole: Nivolumab dosing was 3 mg/kg intravenously every 2 weeks, continuing until either disease progression or unacceptable toxicity. The study used TCR beta sequencing and CyTOF to define a peripheral blood immune signature of response to PD-1 blockade in classical Hodgkin lymphoma.

On this clone itself: No antigen is known for it. No clone much larger than this one lies a single base away; base qualities are absent.

Read against the paper, the sample's time point label means: cycle 2 day 1 (C2D1) of nivolumab. Relapse after autologous stem cell transplantation had occurred in all trial patients, and cohorts A, B and C were distinguished by prior brentuximab vedotin exposure. The trial cohort was composed of under 70 patients with relapsed/refractory classical Hodgkin lymphoma, for whom complete response, partial response or progressive disease was recorded as best overall response. Single-agent nivolumab was administered to trial patients in the multi-cohort phase II CheckMate 205 trial. An independent review committee assessed best overall response using the 2007 International Working Group response criteria. Trial PBMCs were collected just before the start of nivolumab (C1D1) and during therapy at cycle 2 day 1 and cycle 4 day 1. Peripheral blood was collected in 8 mL Vacutainer Cell Preparation Tubes, from which PBMCs were isolated by centrifugation and then cryopreserved.

Results and caveats for the whole study, not just this receptor: Baseline TCR diversity was reported to be lower in newly diagnosed patients than in healthy donors and to be lower still in relapsed/refractory patients. Trial patients achieving complete response had baseline diversity similar to newly diagnosed patients, whereas partial responders and progressors had significantly lower diversity. Lower diversity was seen in patients whose nivolumab began less than 1 year after ASCT, and these patients were left out of later analyses so that immune reconstitution would not confound the results. CD4+ but not CD8+ TCR diversity rose significantly by C4D1 (p=0.0027 vs p=0.16), most apparent in complete responders (p=0.02). The study was limited to a single clinical trial cohort, and causes of repertoire differences, possibly disease activity or prior therapy, remained undefined.

V and J lose 5 bases and 2 bases, and a span of 19 bases separates them. CDR1 SEHNR and CDR2 FQNEAQ were looked up in the germline V gene (reference sequence). The CDR3 has 17 amino acids, counting the end cysteine and phenylalanine. Only the CDR3 DNA stays, 51 bases, in frame from base 1. Genomic DNA was isolated using the Qiagen DNeasy kit from unsorted PBMCs as well as from negatively selected CD4+ and CD8+ fractions. TCR beta CDR3 regions were amplified by immunoSEQ multiplex PCR using primers annealing to V and J segments. A synthetic immune receptor repertoire was used to minimize amplification bias, and remaining bias was computationally removed after sequencing. The paper's data handling went like this. Repertoire diversity was quantified as the Shannon entropy index using custom Python scripts. Unsorted, CD4+ and CD8+ repertoires were analyzed separately, except in combined analyses where CD4+ and CD8+ sequences were merged in silico. Clonal expansion was defined as at least a 2-fold frequency increase after treatment relative to C1D1, with a pseudocount of 0.5 for undetected baseline clones. Singleton clones were defined as clones with 0 or 1 copy at C1D1, and non-singleton clones were defined as clones with 2 or more copies. By matching protein sequences in sorted samples from the same patient, clones expanded in unsorted samples were annotated as CD4+, CD8+ or unknown. Wilcoxon tests on paired samples were used to test changes in diversity from C1D1 to C4D1. TCRdb retrieved this table from immuneACCESS and kept in-frame rearrangements only. Not all clones are present; in checked studies, unresolved V genes account for under half, and no reason is known for the remainder. The D gene and trimming were derived from the DNA, and the V and J assignments and clone size from that table. A total of 45,000 to 55,000 clones appear in this sample, 73% of them only once. About 14% of the sample rests with the top ten.

The chain uses TRBV7-9 and TRBJ2-1, and possibly TRBD2, on 6 matching bases. The source of this sequence is a human donor with classical Hodgkin lymphoma. Sequencing was performed on peripheral blood mononuclear cells (PBMCs), taken before the second cycle of nivolumab. CDR3 reads: CASSPRRAGFTYNEQFF. The DNA reads as follows: TGTGCCAGCAGCCCCCGCCGTGCGGGATTCACCTACAATGAGCAGTTCTTC.